This T cell receptor beta chain comes out of a study of shared clonotypes between healthy human individuals. This CDR3 region has 13 residues. CDR1 and CDR2 from the germline V gene are MGHRA and YSYEKL. The ends were cut back, 1 base at V and 9 bases at J, with 10 bases in the middle. Clones were sequenced by immunoSEQ multiplex PCR, and TCRdb holds only the in-frame ones, with some missing. The sample has around 1.4 million clones, 97% to 99% seen once. The sample comprised naive CD4+ T cells sorted from blood. Described subset: CD45RA+ positively selected. The V gene is TRBV4-1, the J gene TRBJ1-5; D ambiguous. This TCR came from a man aged 25-40 years in good health. The CDR3 loop is CASSQVDVLPQHF. The CDR3 nucleotides are TGCGCCAGCAGCCAAGTCGACGTTCTGCCCCAGCATTTT.